These T cell receptor beta chains were read from a single sample in a study of CD8 T cells in Susac syndrome. Using its own MiXCR run on the immunoSEQ multiplex PCR reads, TCRdb lists one record per CDR3 protein. The repertoire holds approximately 160,000 distinct CDR3 sequences, with 85% to 95% as singletons. Input material: CD4+ T cells from PBMCs. All receptors derive from a human donor with multiple sclerosis. The CDR3 runs from the conserved cysteine through the conserved F or W. D genes are given only for firm matches. The size field is filled for only some rows; it gives once, few, many or a size class.

cdr3_aa | cdr3_nt | d_call | j_call | v_call | clone_size
CASSFDPRDSQFF | TGTGCCAGCAGCTTTGACCCCCGGGACTCTCAGTTCTTC | - | TRBJ2-1 | TRBV11-2 | -
CSVEAGTGGTNEKLFF | TGCAGCGTTGAGGCCGGGACTGGGGGGACTAATGAAAAACTGTTTTTT | - | TRBJ1-4 | TRBV29-1 | -
CASRGGFEGEKLFF | TGTGCCAGCCGTGGGGGCTTTGAGGGTGAAAAACTGTTTTTT | - | TRBJ1-4 | TRBV12-3/TRBV12-4 | once
CASSLKSGTTQYF | TGTGCCAGCAGTCTAAAGTCCGGGACGACCCAGTACTTC | - | TRBJ2-5 | TRBV12-3/TRBV12-4 | -
CASSPGQPKETQYF | TGTGCCAGCAGCCCCGGACAGCCCAAAGAGACCCAGTACTTC | - | TRBJ2-5 | TRBV7-9 | -
CASSFLSGEHGYTF | TGTGCCAGCAGTTTCCTTTCAGGGGAGCATGGCTACACCTTC | - | TRBJ1-2 | TRBV27 | -
CASSQGGLGYFF | TGTGCCAGCAGCCAAGGGGGACTAGGCTACTTCTTC | TRBD2 | TRBJ2-1 | TRBV3-1 | -
CASSSGLAQETQYF | TGTGCCAGCAGCTCGGGACTAGCGCAAGAGACCCAGTACTTC | TRBD2 | TRBJ2-5 | TRBV5-4 | -
CASSFRDRGNNEQFF | TGTGCCAGCAGTTTTAGGGACAGGGGTAACAATGAGCAGTTCTTC | TRBD1 | TRBJ2-1 | TRBV28 | -
CSARDLTGTYNEQFF | TGCAGTGCTAGAGATTTAACGGGAACCTACAATGAGCAGTTCTTC | - | TRBJ2-1 | TRBV20-1 | -
CASSWTGLPNSYNEQFF | TGCGCCAGCAGCTGGACGGGACTACCCAACTCCTACAATGAGCAGTTCTTC | TRBD2 | TRBJ2-1 | TRBV5-1 | -
CSVVSGSGTDEQFF | TGCAGCGTTGTAAGCGGGTCCGGGACCGATGAGCAGTTCTTC | - | TRBJ2-1 | TRBV29-1 | -
CASSLDSSGSRNTQYF | TGTGCCAGCAGCTTAGATTCCTCCGGGAGTAGAAATACGCAGTATTTT | - | TRBJ2-3 | TRBV7-2 | -
CASSEGGREKETQYF | TGTGCCAGCAGCGAGGGGGGCAGGGAAAAAGAGACCCAGTACTTC | - | TRBJ2-5 | TRBV9 | -
CASRSGQMETQYF | TGTGCCAGCAGATCGGGACAGATGGAGACCCAGTACTTC | TRBD1 | TRBJ2-5 | TRBV6-1 | -
CASFLLRDRVINEQFF | TGTGCCAGTTTTCTCCTCCGGGACAGGGTTATCAATGAGCAGTTCTTC | TRBD1 | TRBJ2-1 | TRBV19 | -
CASRSNRRGRNIQYF | TGTGCCAGCAGGTCGAATCGCAGGGGGAGGAACATTCAGTACTTC | - | TRBJ2-4 | TRBV12-3/TRBV12-4 | -
CASSLEGDVGVDEQYF | TGTGCCAGCAGCTTGGAAGGGGATGTCGGAGTGGATGAGCAGTACTTC | - | TRBJ2-7 | TRBV5-6 | once
CASSSRTGGYEQYF | TGTGCCAGCAGTTCTCGGACAGGGGGCTACGAGCAGTACTTC | TRBD1 | TRBJ2-7 | TRBV27 | once
CASSRGQGTYEQYF | TGTGCCAGCAGTCGGGGACAGGGGACCTACGAGCAGTACTTC | TRBD1 | TRBJ2-7 | TRBV6-5 | few
CASSQDPGIQYGQYF | TGTGCCAGCAGCCAAGACCCCGGGATTCAATATGGGCAGTACTTC | - | TRBJ2-7 | TRBV3-1 | -
CASSRAHSGGAYEQYF | TGTGCCAGCAGTCGGGCCCATAGCGGGGGAGCCTACGAGCAGTACTTC | TRBD2 | TRBJ2-7 | TRBV6-1 | -
CASSYYQPTTGLGTEAFF | TGTGCCAGCAGCTACTACCAACCAACTACAGGGTTGGGGACTGAAGCTTTCTTT | - | TRBJ1-1 | TRBV7-9 | -
CASREQVTSYEQYF | TGCGCCAGCCGAGAGCAGGTGACTTCCTACGAGCAGTACTTC | - | TRBJ2-7 | TRBV5-1 | -
CASSPPTSGSYNEQFF | TGTGCCAGCAGCCCACCGACTAGCGGGAGCTACAATGAGCAGTTCTTC | TRBD2 | TRBJ2-1 | TRBV9 | -
CASSRTGSAYEQYF | TGTGCCAGCTCAAGGACAGGGTCCGCCTACGAGCAGTACTTC | TRBD1 | TRBJ2-7 | TRBV18 | -
CATSSGQGDTEAFF | TGTGCCACCAGCAGCGGACAGGGGGACACTGAAGCTTTCTTT | TRBD1 | TRBJ1-1 | TRBV24-1 | once
CASSPGGTQIFYEQYF | TGTGCCAGCAGCCCGGGAGGGACTCAGATATTCTACGAGCAGTACTTC | TRBD2 | TRBJ2-7 | TRBV5-4 | -
CASSSQTDTQYF | TGTGCCAGCAGCTCGCAAACGGATACGCAGTATTTT | - | TRBJ2-3 | TRBV11-2 | -
CAIRTTGASPYEQYF | TGTGCCATCAGGACCACAGGGGCCTCCCCCTACGAGCAGTACTTC | TRBD1 | TRBJ2-7 | TRBV10-3 | -
CATSDLRRGRNNEQFF | TGTGCCACCAGTGATTTGCGCCGGGGTCGGAACAATGAGCAGTTCTTC | - | TRBJ2-1 | TRBV24-1 | once
CASRDPRGAGAPYEQYF | TGTGCCAGCAGGGACCCTCGAGGAGCAGGGGCCCCCTACGAGCAATACTTC | - | TRBJ2-7 | TRBV28 | -
CASSYSHLDEQFF | TGTGCCAGCAGTTACTCTCACTTGGATGAGCAGTTCTTC | - | TRBJ2-1 | TRBV6-5 | -
CASSFSGVANEKLFF | TGCGCCAGCAGCTTTTCGGGGGTTGCTAATGAAAAACTGTTTTTT | - | TRBJ1-4 | TRBV5-1 | -
CATYSPHEQYF | TGTGCCACCTACTCCCCCCACGAGCAGTACTTC | - | TRBJ2-7 | TRBV28 | -
CASSADPARGTEAFF | TGTGCCAGCAGCGCCGATCCGGCCCGGGGGACTGAAGCTTTCTTT | - | TRBJ1-1 | TRBV9 | -
CASSLIPQMVSDTQYF | TGTGCCAGCAGCTTAATCCCTCAGATGGTATCAGATACGCAGTATTTT | - | TRBJ2-3 | TRBV7-9 | -
CASSLEWALYF | TGTGCCAGCAGCTTAGAGTGGGCCCTATATTTT | - | TRBJ1-3 | TRBV7-2 | -
CASSQAGAGYGYTF | TGTGCCAGCAGCCAAGCCGGGGCTGGCTATGGCTACACCTTC | - | TRBJ1-2 | TRBV14 | -
CASSQDRNGYNEQFF | TGCGCCAGCAGCCAGGACAGGAATGGTTACAATGAGCAGTTCTTC | TRBD1 | TRBJ2-1 | TRBV4-3 | -
CASSFRTGRTQYF | TGTGCCAGCAGTTTCAGGACAGGAAGGACCCAGTACTTC | TRBD1 | TRBJ2-5 | TRBV27 | -
CASTYLALEETQYF | TGTGCCAGCACTTACCTAGCGTTAGAAGAGACCCAGTACTTC | - | TRBJ2-5 | TRBV7-2 | -
CASRGGGNTIYF | TGTGCCAGCAGAGGGGGTGGAAACACCATATATTTT | - | TRBJ1-3 | TRBV2 | once